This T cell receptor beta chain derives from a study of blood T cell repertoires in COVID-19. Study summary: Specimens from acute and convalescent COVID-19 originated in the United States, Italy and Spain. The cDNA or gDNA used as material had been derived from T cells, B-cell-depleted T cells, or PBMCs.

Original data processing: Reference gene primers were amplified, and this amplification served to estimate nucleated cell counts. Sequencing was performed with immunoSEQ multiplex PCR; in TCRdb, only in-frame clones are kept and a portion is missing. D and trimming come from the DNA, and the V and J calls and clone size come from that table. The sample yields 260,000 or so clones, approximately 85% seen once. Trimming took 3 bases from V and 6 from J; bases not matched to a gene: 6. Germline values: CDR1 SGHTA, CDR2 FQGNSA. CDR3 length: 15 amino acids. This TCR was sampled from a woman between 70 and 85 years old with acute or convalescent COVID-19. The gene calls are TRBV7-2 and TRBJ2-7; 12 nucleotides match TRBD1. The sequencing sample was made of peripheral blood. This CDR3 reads CASSFGRGQGAEQYF. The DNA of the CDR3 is TGTGCCAGCAGCTTTGGGCGGGGACAGGGGGCCGAGCAGTACTTC.